This TCR beta chain was profiled in a study of shared clonotypes between healthy human individuals. Study results and caveats: With few donors, the genetic and exposure-history diversity represented was limited.

Among the donors, all were Caucasian adults who lived in Nashville, Tennessee. Germline CDR1 is MNHNY and CDR2 is SVGAGI (reference sequence). The CDR3 length is 13 residues. With 2 bases removed from V and 2 bases from J, the gap between germline ends came to 7 bases. The protocol was immunoSEQ multiplex PCR, while the TCRdb copy is restricted to in-frame clones and leaves out a portion. The sample holds 2.5 million or so clones; around nine tenths are singletons and the top ten take around 0.14%. Note on this clone: Its target is not known.

Sequenced: naive CD4+ T cells sorted from blood. This sample's subset: CD45RA+ positively selected. The J gene is TRBJ2-7, the V gene TRBV6-6; tentative D call: TRBD2 (5 bases). The sequence came from a man aged 18-30 years in good health. The CDR3 DNA is TGTGCCAGCAGTTACGAGGAGGCCTACGAGCAGTACTTC. It yields the protein CASSYEEAYEQYF.